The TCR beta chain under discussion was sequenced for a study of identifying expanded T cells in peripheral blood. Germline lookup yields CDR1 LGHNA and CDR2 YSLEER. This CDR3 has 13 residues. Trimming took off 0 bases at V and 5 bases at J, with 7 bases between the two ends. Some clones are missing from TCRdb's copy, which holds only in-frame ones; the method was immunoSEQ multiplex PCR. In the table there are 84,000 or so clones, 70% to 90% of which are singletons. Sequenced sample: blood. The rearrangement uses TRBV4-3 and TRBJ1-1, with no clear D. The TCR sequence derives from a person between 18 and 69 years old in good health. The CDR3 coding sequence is TGCGCCAGCAGCCAAGATCCGTGGACTGAAGCTTTCTTT. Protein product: CASSQDPWTEAFF.